These 29 T cell receptor beta chains originate from one sample sequenced in a study of blood T cell repertoires in COVID-19. Here immunoSEQ multiplex PCR was the method, and the copy in TCRdb shows in-frame clones only, minus some. The sample has 410,000 or so clones, 89% seen once; the top ten hold less than 2%. Sequences were obtained from peripheral blood. The receptors were gathered from a woman aged 40 to 50 with COVID-19, enrolled during active disease.

This chain joins TRBV2 and TRBJ2-7, with 11 bases matching TRBD1. The CDR3 is made up of 14 amino acids. Unmatched junction bases numbered 6, after V lost 7 bases and J lost 4 bases. CDR1 and CDR2 from the germline V gene are SNHLY and FYNNEI. In nucleotides, the CDR3 is TGTGCCAGCATGGGACAGGGGGGGAGTTACGAGCAGTACTTC. Protein: CASMGQGGSYEQYF.

The chain is built from TRBV19 and TRBJ2-7; no firm D call. This CDR3 has 14 residues. Trimming removed 7 bases from V and 0 bases from J, with 13 bases in between. In germline, CDR1 is LNHDA, CDR2 SQIVND (reference sequence). In DNA, the CDR3 is TGTGCCAGTAACCCCTCGAGGAACTCCTACGAGCAGTACTTC. Translated, it gives CASNPSRNSYEQYF.

This sequence joins TRBV5-6 and TRBJ1-1; maybe TRBD1 (5 bases). Deletions cut 6 bases from V and 5 bases from J, with 20 bases between. In germline, CDR1 is SGHDT, CDR2 YYEEEE. The CDR3 has 15 amino acids. The CDR3 DNA follows: TGTGCCAGCACGTCAACAGGTTTGGAGTGGACTGAAGCTTTCTTT. This codes for CASTSTGLEWTEAFF.

V gene TRBV6-6 combines with J gene TRBJ1-1; D remains ambiguous. CDR1 is MNHNY, CDR2 SVGAGI, per germline (reference sequence). The CDR3 is made up of 15 amino acids. Trimming took 6 bases from V and 4 from J, leaving 18 bases between them. CDR3 DNA sequence: TGTGCCAGCAGCTACGCCATGTCCCGAGGCACTGAAGCTTTCTTT. It specifies CASSYAMSRGTEAFF.

J is TRBJ1-5 and V is TRBV27, with TRBD1 as a possible D gene (6 bases). The V end was cut by 2 bases, the J end by 2 bases, with 10 bases between. CDR3 length: 15 residues. Germline CDR1 reads MNHEY; CDR2 reads SMNVEV (reference sequence). Written as DNA, the CDR3 is TGTGCCAGCAGTTTAAGGGGGTACGGCAATCAGCCCCAGCATTTT. It translates to CASSLRGYGNQPQHF.

V is TRBV4-3 and J is TRBJ2-3, with 7 bases fitting TRBD2. Per the germline V gene, CDR1 is LGHNA and CDR2 is YSLEER. The V and J ends lost 0 bases and 5 bases, in that order; junction bases with no gene match: 5. The CDR3 extends over 15 amino acids. The CDR3 DNA follows: TGCGCCAGCAGCCAAGAGGGACTATTCCTAGATACGCAGTATTTT. It codes for CASSQEGLFLDTQYF.

The rearrangement uses TRBV4-3 and TRBJ1-2, with TRBD1 matching 7 bases. The V gene end was trimmed by 4 bases and the J gene end by 2 bases; junction bases not matched to a gene: 7. Germline values: CDR1 LGHNA, CDR2 YSLEER. The CDR3 extends over 15 amino acids. CDR3 DNA sequence: TGCGCCAGCAGCCCCGACGTACAGGGGAACTATGGCTACACCTTC. Its translation is CASSPDVQGNYGYTF.

The J gene is TRBJ2-6, the V gene TRBV27; no clear D gene. This CDR3 has 15 amino acids. The V and J ends lost 7 bases and 0 bases respectively, with 10 bases between them. Germline assignment: CDR1 MNHEY and CDR2 SMNVEV (reference sequence). The CDR3 loop reads CASTLQHSGANVLTF. CDR3 in DNA: TGTGCCAGCACGTTACAGCACTCTGGGGCCAACGTCCTGACTTTC.

CDR3 amino acids: CASSLLSRGAWEGYTF. The CDR3 nucleotides are TGTGCCAGCAGTTTACTGTCTCGGGGGGCGTGGGAAGGCTACACCTTC. V gene TRBV27 combines with J gene TRBJ1-2, with a tentative D call TRBD1 (6 bases). The CDR3 is made up of 16 amino acids. Germline V gene sequence: CDR1 MNHEY, CDR2 SMNVEV (reference sequence). V lost 2 bases and J lost 8, with 21 bases in between.

The chain uses TRBV9 and TRBJ2-7; 8 bases agree with TRBD1. The CDR3 sequence is 17 residues long. The trim removed 0 bases at V and 3 bases at J, leaving 11 bases unmatched. The germline CDR1 and CDR2 sequences are SGDLS and YYNGEE. The CDR3 protein is CASSVDPGTGLIYEQYF. The CDR3, as DNA: TGTGCCAGCAGCGTAGACCCAGGGACAGGATTAATCTACGAGCAGTACTTC.

The chain employs TRBV2 and TRBJ2-7; 8 bases are a match to TRBD2. The ends lost 1 base at V and 2 bases at J; junction bases unmatched: 4. CDR1 SNHLY and CDR2 FYNNEI come from the germline V gene. The CDR3 has 15 amino acids. The CDR3 reads CASSEGQGLAYEQYF. In DNA form, the CDR3 reads TGTGCCAGCAGTGAAGGTCAGGGACTAGCCTACGAGCAGTACTTC.

This sequence joins TRBV29-1 and TRBJ1-1, with D possibly matching TRBD1 (6 bases). The germline V gene has CDR1 SQVTM and CDR2 ANQGSEA. V was trimmed by 7 bases and J by 0 bases, leaving 12 bases between them. The CDR3 contains 13 residues. The CDR3 loop is CSAGQLLNTEAFF. The CDR3 nucleotides are TGCAGCGCTGGACAGCTCCTGAACACTGAAGCTTTCTTT. Full variable domain (remainder filled in from reference TRBV29-1 and TRBJ1-1): SAVISQKPSRDICQRGTSLTIQCQVDSQVTMMFWYRQQPGQSLTLIATANQGSEATYESGFVIDKFPISRPNLTFSTLTVSNMSPEDSSIYLCSAGQLLNTEAFFGQGTRLTVV.

The rearrangement uses TRBV7-8 and TRBJ2-5; 8 nucleotides line up with TRBD1. V trimming: 11 bases; J trimming: 4 bases; junction bases outside the gene matches: 24. CDR3 size: 18 residues. Germline V gives CDR1 SGHVS, CDR2 FQNEAQ. The CDR3: CAGANAPQTQGARETQYF. The CDR3 DNA reads TGTGCCGGAGCTAACGCCCCTCAAACCCAGGGGGCGCGAGAGACCCAGTACTTC.

The genes are TRBV18 and TRBJ1-6; TRBD1 agrees at 7 bases. V lost 1 base to trimming and J lost 0 bases; unmatched junction nucleotides: 9. The CDR3 extends over 19 amino acids. The V gene's germline CDR1 is KGHSH and CDR2 LQKENI. The CDR3 sequence is CASSPLNIRGSSYNSPLHF. The CDR3 region has the DNA TGTGCCAGCTCACCACTAAATATCAGGGGGAGCTCCTATAATTCACCCCTCCACTTT.

The rearrangement joins TRBV18 to TRBJ2-3; TRBD1 matches at 7 bases. Germline V gene sequence: CDR1 KGHSH, CDR2 LQKENI. J was trimmed by 0 bases and V by 3 bases; bases with no gene match: 3. The CDR3 is 15 residues long. The CDR3 region is CASSPPGQSTDTQYF. As DNA, the CDR3 is TGTGCCAGCTCACCCCCGGGACAGAGCACAGATACGCAGTATTTT.

The V call is TRBV19, the J call TRBJ1-2; no firm D call. V was cut by 5 bases and J by 2 bases, with 9 bases left in between. The CDR3 totals 13 residues. Germline V gene lookup returns CDR1 LNHDA and CDR2 SQIVND (reference sequence). The CDR3 protein is CASSPQQNYGYTF. The CDR3 nucleotides are TGTGCCAGTAGTCCACAGCAAAACTATGGCTACACCTTC.

The rearrangement links TRBV18 to TRBJ2-5; TRBD2 aligns across 8 bases. The CDR3 is made up of 16 amino acids. CDR1 and CDR2 (germline): KGHSH, LQKENI. Losses at the gene ends were 1 base for V and 2 bases for J; bases not matched to a gene: 6. The CDR3 loop is CASSPLPGLVQETQYF. CDR3 bases: TGTGCCAGCTCACCACTGCCGGGACTAGTACAAGAGACCCAGTACTTC.

This chain joins TRBV19 and TRBJ2-1; 10 nucleotides align to TRBD2. Germline-derived CDR1 and CDR2 are LNHDA and SQIVND (reference sequence). CDR3 length: 16 residues. J gave up 4 bases and V 3 bases, and 6 bases lay outside the gene matches. This chain's CDR3 is CASSIVGLAEYNEQFF. CDR3 DNA sequence: TGTGCCAGTAGTATCGTCGGACTAGCGGAGTACAATGAGCAGTTCTTC. The full variable domain, with the rest looked up from reference TRBV19 and TRBJ2-1, is DGGITQSPKYLFRKEGQNVTLSCEQNLNHDAMYWYRQDPGQGLRLIYYSQIVNDFQKGDIAEGYSVSREKKESFPLTVTSAQKNPTAFYLCASSIVGLAEYNEQFFGPGTRLTVL.

The chain has TRBV6-5 and TRBJ2-7; D might be TRBD1 (5 bases). Germline-derived CDR1 and CDR2 are MNHEY and SVGAGI. The CDR3 consists of 14 residues. Trimming removed 2 bases at V and 2 bases at J, with 10 bases between. This CDR3 is CASSYTGQTYEQYF. The CDR3 DNA reads TGTGCCAGCAGTTACACAGGACAAACCTACGAGCAGTACTTC.

The rearrangement uses TRBV28 and TRBJ1-1, with D perhaps matching TRBD1 (5 bases). CDR1 is MDHEN and CDR2 is SYDVKM in the germline V gene. The CDR3 is made up of 15 amino acids. V lost 0 bases and J 4 bases, leaving 12 bases between the germline ends. The CDR3 nucleotides read TGTGCCAGCAGTTTATGGTGGCAGGGCAGCACTGAAGCTTTCTTT. This gives the protein CASSLWWQGSTEAFF.

The gene calls are TRBV2 and TRBJ1-5; unclear D gene. V was clipped by 7 bases and J by 1 base, with 14 bases between them. The CDR3 totals 15 residues. The V gene's germline CDR1 is SNHLY and CDR2 FYNNEI. CDR3 residues: CASTAGMGSNQPQHF. DNA of the CDR3: TGTGCCAGCACGGCGGGGATGGGAAGCAATCAGCCCCAGCATTTT.

V is TRBV7-9 and J is TRBJ2-5; no reliable D call. Trimming removed 2 bases from V and 4 bases from J, with 11 bases in between. CDR3 length: 14 amino acids. Germline V gene lookup returns CDR1 SEHNR and CDR2 FQNEAQ (reference sequence). The CDR3: CASSLQVTGETQYF. In nucleotides, the CDR3 is TGTGCCAGCAGCTTACAAGTCACGGGAGAGACCCAGTACTTC.

The chain couples TRBV7-2 to TRBJ1-4, with 9 bases matching TRBD1. Germline V gene data show CDR1 as SGHTA and CDR2 as FQGNSA. This CDR3 is 15 amino acids long. Unmatched junction bases numbered 9, after V lost 5 bases and J lost 8 bases. The CDR3 region is CASSPRDRVAEKLFF. The CDR3, as DNA: TGTGCCAGCAGCCCCCGGGACAGGGTGGCGGAAAAACTGTTTTTT.

This chain joins TRBV5-6 and TRBJ2-3; possible D gene TRBD2, 6 bases. Trimming shortened V by 1 base and J by 1 base, and 10 bases separated the two germline ends. Per the germline V gene, CDR1 is SGHDT and CDR2 is YYEEEE. CDR3 length: 15 amino acids. CDR3 sequence (DNA): TGTGCCAGCAGCTTGCTATTAGCGGGCACAGATACGCAGTATTTT. This encodes CASSLLLAGTDTQYF.

This rearrangement joins TRBV29-1 to TRBJ2-1, with a tentative D call TRBD2 (5 bases). The CDR3 length is 12 residues. Germline CDR1 and CDR2: SQVTM and ANQGSEA. The V end was cut by 3 bases, the J end by 8 bases, with 11 bases between. The CDR3 loop reads CSVDRGEDEQFF. In DNA, the CDR3 is TGCAGCGTTGATCGGGGTGAGGATGAGCAGTTCTTC.

The rearrangement uses TRBV27 and TRBJ2-1; D possibly corresponds to TRBD1 (5 bases). Trimming removed 3 bases from V and 7 bases from J, with 7 bases in between. The CDR3 has 12 amino acids. Germline values: CDR1 MNHEY, CDR2 SMNVEV (reference sequence). CDR3: CASSFKGNEQFF. DNA of the CDR3: TGTGCCAGCAGTTTCAAGGGGAATGAGCAGTTCTTC.

The DNA for the CDR3 is TGTGCCATCAGCCCCTCAGGCGTGGGGGCCAACGTCCTGACTTTC. This translates into CAISPSGVGANVLTF. The chain recombines TRBV10-3 with TRBJ2-6; D remains unclear. V lost 6 bases to trimming and J lost 4 bases, with 13 bases between them. In germline, CDR1 is ENHRY, CDR2 SYGVKD. The CDR3 consists of 15 residues.

The V and J genes are TRBV27 and TRBJ2-7, with 7 positions matching TRBD2. This CDR3 has 19 amino acids. Germline trimming cut 1 base from V and 0 bases from J; bases unmatched to any gene: 15. Germline assignment: CDR1 MNHEY and CDR2 SMNVEV (reference sequence). CDR3 protein: CASSLWGPPTSNPSYEQYF. The CDR3 region has the DNA TGTGCCAGCAGTTTATGGGGCCCACCGACTAGCAACCCCTCCTACGAGCAGTACTTC.

The chain recombines TRBV6-5 with TRBJ1-1; D perhaps matches TRBD1 (5 bases). The V end was cut by 8 bases, the J end by 4 bases, with 17 bases between. CDR1 and CDR2 (germline): MNHEY, SVGAGI. This CDR3 has 14 residues. CDR3 in DNA: TGTGCCAGCGTGGGCCGACAGCGAGCCACTGAAGCTTTCTTT. Protein sequence: CASVGRQRATEAFF.